Each of the 28 T cell receptor beta chains below was sequenced from the same sample in a study of PD-L1 blockade in urothelial cancer. The assay was immunoSEQ multiplex PCR, and TCRdb's table has in-frame clones only and misses some. The sample carries fewer than 50,000 clones, around 84% recorded once. The time point was: pretreatment peripheral blood. Sequenced here: PBMCs, sampled around atezolizumab (anti-PD-L1) treatment. The receptors come from a man aged 65 to 79 with urothelial cancer.

This chain joins TRBV5-1 and TRBJ1-1; D is possibly TRBD1 (6 bases). Germline V lookup: CDR1 SGHRS, CDR2 YFSETQ. The CDR3 is 15 amino acids. Trimming took 4 bases from V and 3 from J, leaving 16 bases between them. The CDR3 protein is CASSQGHAVDTEAFF. CDR3 sequence (DNA): TGCGCCAGCAGCCAGGGACACGCGGTTGACACTGAAGCTTTCTTT.

This clone was seen a handful of times. This chain joins TRBV10-1 and TRBJ2-1; D is uncertain. With 6 bases removed from V and 10 bases from J, the gap between germline ends came to 13 bases. This CDR3 is built from 12 residues. Germline values: CDR1 WNHNN, CDR2 SYGVQD (reference sequence). CDR3 DNA: TGCGCCAGCAGACCCGAGGAACAAGAGCAGTTCTTC. Protein: CASRPEEQEQFF.

This rearrangement joins TRBV6-6 to TRBJ1-2, with a weak D call TRBD1 (5 bases). V gave up 0 bases and J gave up 6 bases, with 14 bases separating them. The CDR3 sequence is 15 residues long. CDR1 and CDR2 from the germline V gene are MNHNY and SVGAGI (reference sequence). The CDR3 loop reads CASSYSARDRNGYTF. CDR3 DNA sequence: TGTGCCAGCAGTTACTCTGCCAGGGATCGGAATGGCTACACCTTC.

V is TRBV2 and J is TRBJ1-1, with D hard to call. Germline assignment: CDR1 SNHLY and CDR2 FYNNEI. With 6 bases removed from V and 1 base from J, the gap between germline ends came to 9 bases. There are 13 residues in the CDR3. The DNA for the CDR3 is TGTGCCAGCAGGTACAGAACGAACACTGAAGCTTTCTTT. Its protein product is CASRYRTNTEAFF.

The chain is built from TRBV29-1 and TRBJ2-5, with 13 bases identical to TRBD2. This CDR3 is built from 14 residues. Germline V gene lookup returns CDR1 SQVTM and CDR2 ANQGSEA. The ends lost 6 bases at V and 4 bases at J; junction bases unmatched: 5. As DNA, the CDR3 is TGCAGCGTCGCCGGGACTAGCGGGGTAGAGACCCAGTACTTC. The encoded protein is CSVAGTSGVETQYF.

J is TRBJ1-1 and V is TRBV11-2; D remains ambiguous. CDR1 and CDR2 from the germline V gene are SGHAT and FQNNGV. Trimming stripped 2 bases from V and 6 bases from J, with 7 bases between. This CDR3 has 12 residues. As DNA, the CDR3 is TGTGCCAGCAGCTTATTGGGAGCTGAAGCTTTCTTT. It codes for CASSLLGAEAFF.

J is TRBJ2-7 and V is TRBV5-4; tentative D call: TRBD1 (5 bases). Trimming took 4 bases from V and 3 from J, leaving 11 bases between them. Germline assignment: CDR1 SGHNT and CDR2 YYREEE (reference sequence). The CDR3 contains 13 residues. This CDR3 is CASSAQDNYEQYF. In nucleotides, the CDR3 is TGTGCCAGCAGCGCACAGGATAACTACGAGCAGTACTTC.

J is TRBJ2-7 and V is TRBV11-2; TRBD2 might be the D (6 bases). CDR1 and CDR2 from the germline V gene are SGHAT and FQNNGV. V was pared by 5 bases and J by 2 bases, with 13 bases between. The CDR3 is made up of 14 amino acids. CDR3 in DNA: TGTGCCAGCAGCCGGACGGGAGAGGCCTACGAGCAGTACTTC. Its protein product is CASSRTGEAYEQYF.

The V and J genes are TRBV27 and TRBJ1-5; D remains ambiguous. The V gene's germline CDR1 is MNHEY and CDR2 SMNVEV (reference sequence). V gave up 6 bases and J gave up 0 bases, with 6 bases separating them. The CDR3 contains 13 residues. CDR3 sequence reads: CASRPGSNQPQHF. CDR3 bases: TGTGCCAGCAGGCCCGGTAGCAATCAGCCCCAGCATTTT.

The rearrangement uses TRBV2 and TRBJ1-2; 8 nucleotides align to TRBD1. Germline loops: CDR1 SNHLY, CDR2 FYNNEI. Trimming took 10 bases from V and 4 from J; bases not matched to a gene: 5. The CDR3 is made up of 12 amino acids. The CDR3: CATSGTGYGYTF. The CDR3 nucleotides are TGTGCCACTTCCGGGACAGGCTATGGCTACACCTTC.

This sequence joins TRBV2 and TRBJ1-1; the D is unclear. Germline CDR1 and CDR2: SNHLY and FYNNEI. V lost 6 bases, J lost 8 bases, and 13 bases lay in between. The CDR3 length is 12 residues. CDR3 region: CASSTRKEEAFF. CDR3 coding DNA: TGTGCCAGCAGCACCAGGAAAGAGGAAGCTTTCTTT.

This clone has only one observation. The V and J genes are TRBV5-1 and TRBJ2-1; TRBD1 matches 7 bases. Germline-derived CDR1 and CDR2 are SGHRS and YFSETQ. The CDR3 sequence is 17 residues long. V shed 4 bases, J shed 1 base, and the junction held 11 bases outside the gene matches. CDR3 coding DNA: TGCGCCAGCAGCCGAATACAACCGGGACAGTCCTACAATGAGCAGTTCTTC. Protein product: CASSRIQPGQSYNEQFF.

This clone was counted a few times. J is TRBJ2-3 and V is TRBV29-1; 12 bases align to TRBD2. The CDR3 length is 14 residues. Germline values: CDR1 SQVTM, CDR2 ANQGSEA. V was clipped by 4 bases and J by 6 bases; unmatched bases: 5. CDR3 DNA sequence: TGCAGCGTTGTCCTAGCGGGAGGGCCGGATACGCAGTATTTT. Its protein product is CSVVLAGGPDTQYF.

The V gene is TRBV27, the J gene TRBJ2-3, with D perhaps matching TRBD2 (6 bases). Between the trimmed V and J ends, which lost 5 bases and 3 bases, there was a span of 21 bases. The CDR3 has 17 residues. CDR1 MNHEY and CDR2 SMNVEV come from the germline V gene (reference sequence). The CDR3 bases are TGTGCCAGCAGTCCCGTCCTAAGGCGGGCGGGGACAGATACGCAGTATTTT. Translating it yields CASSPVLRRAGTDTQYF.

CDR3 DNA: TGTGCCAGCACTAGGGGGGGTGACTATAGCAATCAGCCCCAGCATTTT. Translating it yields CASTRGGDYSNQPQHF. This chain joins TRBV21-1 and TRBJ1-5. TRBV21-1 is reported as a pseudogene. This CDR3 region has 16 residues.

The V call is TRBV28, the J call TRBJ1-2; tentative D call: TRBD1 (6 bases). V lost 6 bases and J 7 bases, leaving 18 bases between the germline ends. Germline lookup yields CDR1 MDHEN and CDR2 SYDVKM. The CDR3 is made up of 14 amino acids. The chain's CDR3 is CASRTGSSRGGYTF. CDR3 sequence (DNA): TGTGCCAGCAGAACAGGCTCCTCCAGGGGTGGCTACACCTTC.

The rearrangement links TRBV6-1 to TRBJ1-2; D is possibly TRBD1 (6 bases). The CDR3 contains 14 residues. Germline V CDR1 and CDR2: MNHNS, SASEGT. V was shortened by 2 bases and J by 4 bases, with 11 bases between the two germline ends. CDR3 sequence (DNA): TGTGCCAGCAGTGAATTGGGACAAGGCTATGGCTACACCTTC. This translates into CASSELGQGYGYTF.

The gene calls are TRBV7-2 and TRBJ2-1; D unresolved. The length of the CDR3 is 14 residues. CDR1 and CDR2 from the germline V gene are SGHTA and FQGNSA. Trimming stripped 0 bases from V and 4 bases from J, with 7 bases between. The CDR3 region has the DNA TGTGCCAGCAGCTTAGCGCAGGAATACAATGAGCAGTTCTTC. Protein sequence: CASSLAQEYNEQFF.

The V call is TRBV6-1, the J call TRBJ2-2; a possible D gene is TRBD2 (5 bases). Germline assignment: CDR1 MNHNS and CDR2 SASEGT. The CDR3 has 14 residues. V was cut by 7 bases and J by 6 bases, with 15 bases left in between. CDR3 region: CASKLLGSSGELFF. The CDR3 DNA follows: TGTGCCAGCAAATTGCTTGGGAGTTCCGGGGAGCTGTTTTTT.

The rearrangement links TRBV5-4 to TRBJ1-3; 9 bases map to TRBD1. Germline V gene sequence: CDR1 SGHNT, CDR2 YYREEE (reference sequence). There are 15 residues in the CDR3. V shed 5 bases and J 4 bases; nucleotides not matched to a gene: 7. CDR3 DNA sequence: TGTGCCAGCAGTCCCGGGACAGGGTCGGGAAACACCATATATTTT. It encodes CASSPGTGSGNTIYF.

The chain couples TRBV29-1 to TRBJ2-7, with D tentatively TRBD2 (5 bases). The CDR3 consists of 12 residues. Per germline, CDR1 SQVTM and CDR2 ANQGSEA. V lost 2 bases and J 6 bases, leaving 11 bases between the germline ends. CDR3 nucleotide sequence: TGCAGCGTTGAAATAGGACTGGGCGAGCAGTACTTC. Encoded protein: CSVEIGLGEQYF.

The chain joins TRBV4-1 to TRBJ1-1; D may be TRBD1 (6 bases). Germline V gene sequence: CDR1 MGHRA, CDR2 YSYEKL. With 6 bases removed from V and 1 base from J, the gap between germline ends came to 12 bases. The CDR3 is made up of 14 amino acids. CDR3: CASRSRTANTEAFF. Here the CDR3 DNA reads TGCGCCAGCAGATCTAGGACAGCGAACACTGAAGCTTTCTTT.

The V and J genes are TRBV30 and TRBJ1-2; D might be TRBD1 (5 bases). The V end lost 5 bases, the J end lost 6 bases, and 10 bases lay between the germline ends. The CDR3 is made up of 11 amino acids. The germline CDR1 and CDR2 sequences are GTSNPN and SVGIG (reference sequence). CDR3 DNA sequence: TGTGCCTGGTACAGGTTTGATGGCTACACCTTC. Protein sequence: CAWYRFDGYTF.

The chain carries TRBV28 and TRBJ2-1; 9 bases line up with TRBD2. CDR3 length: 16 amino acids. In germline, CDR1 is MDHEN, CDR2 SYDVKM. Trimming cost V 2 bases and J 4 bases; bases outside gene matches: 6. In nucleotides, the CDR3 is TGTGCCAGCAGTTTACGAACTAGCGGGTCGTACAATGAGCAGTTCTTC. Its translation: CASSLRTSGSYNEQFF.

V gene TRBV6-1 combines with J gene TRBJ2-1; D unclear. This CDR3 is built from 12 residues. V lost 4 bases and J lost 12, with 13 bases in between. CDR1 and CDR2 (germline): MNHNS, SASEGT. CDR3 protein: CASSAVLPWQFF. CDR3 coding DNA: TGTGCCAGCAGTGCTGTCCTCCCTTGGCAGTTCTTC.

This clone was recorded once. This rearrangement joins TRBV4-1 to TRBJ2-3, with D possibly being TRBD1 (6 bases). The CDR3 totals 14 residues. The V end lost 6 bases, the J end lost 2 bases, and 12 bases lay between the germline ends. Germline V gene lookup returns CDR1 MGHRA and CDR2 YSYEKL. The CDR3 loop is CASSRDTFTDTQYF. The CDR3 DNA sequence: TGCGCCAGCAGTCGGGACACTTTCACAGATACGCAGTATTTT.

The chain joins TRBV19 to TRBJ1-5, with D perhaps TRBD1 (6 bases). CDR1 LNHDA and CDR2 SQIVND come from the germline V gene (reference sequence). The CDR3 consists of 16 residues. V dropped 5 bases and J dropped 1 base, with 15 bases sitting between them. The chain's CDR3 is CASSPYHRDSNQPQHF. DNA for the CDR3: TGTGCCAGTAGTCCCTACCACAGGGACAGCAATCAGCCCCAGCATTTT.

The V gene is TRBV29-1, the J gene TRBJ1-2; unclear D gene. V was pared by 6 bases and J by 6 bases, with 17 bases between. Germline V lookup: CDR1 SQVTM, CDR2 ANQGSEA. The CDR3 contains 13 residues. The CDR3 nucleotides read TGCAGCGTCCAGAATGAGGGATTCAATGGCTACACCTTC. It yields the protein CSVQNEGFNGYTF.